This entry features one TCR beta chain sequence. This sample was included in a study of blood T cell repertoires in COVID-19. About the study: Sites across the United States, Italy and Spain contributed samples from acute and convalescent COVID-19. In each case, the material was cDNA or gDNA derived from T cells, B-cell-depleted T cells, or PBMCs.

Germline trimming cut 5 bases from V and 1 base from J; bases unmatched to any gene: 8. The CDR3 has 18 amino acids. From germline, CDR1 is SGHAT and CDR2 FQNNGV. Assay used: immunoSEQ multiplex PCR; TCRdb lists only in-frame clones, some missing. The repertoire consists of about 49,000 clones, with about 90% occurring once and the leading ten covering 13%. The clonotype comes from an elderly man with acute or convalescent COVID-19. Input material: peripheral blood. The V gene is TRBV11-2, the J gene TRBJ2-4, with 13 positions matching TRBD2. As DNA, the CDR3 is TGTGCCAGCAGCCCACCGACTAGCGGGGGGTCGGCCAAAAACATTCAGTACTTC. Encoded protein: CASSPPTSGGSAKNIQYF.